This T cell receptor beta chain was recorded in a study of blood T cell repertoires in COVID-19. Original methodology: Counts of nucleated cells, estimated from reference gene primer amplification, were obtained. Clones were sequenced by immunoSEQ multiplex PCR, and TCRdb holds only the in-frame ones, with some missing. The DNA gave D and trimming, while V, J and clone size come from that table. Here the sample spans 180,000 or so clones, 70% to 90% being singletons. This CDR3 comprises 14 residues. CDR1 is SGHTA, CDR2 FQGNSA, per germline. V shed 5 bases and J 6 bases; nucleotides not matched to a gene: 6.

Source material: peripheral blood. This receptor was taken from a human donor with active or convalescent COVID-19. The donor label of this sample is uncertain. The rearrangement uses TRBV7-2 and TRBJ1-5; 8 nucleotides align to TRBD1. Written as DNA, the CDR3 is TGTGCCAGCAGCCCCGACAGGGGTTTTCAGCCCCAGCATTTT. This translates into CASSPDRGFQPQHF.